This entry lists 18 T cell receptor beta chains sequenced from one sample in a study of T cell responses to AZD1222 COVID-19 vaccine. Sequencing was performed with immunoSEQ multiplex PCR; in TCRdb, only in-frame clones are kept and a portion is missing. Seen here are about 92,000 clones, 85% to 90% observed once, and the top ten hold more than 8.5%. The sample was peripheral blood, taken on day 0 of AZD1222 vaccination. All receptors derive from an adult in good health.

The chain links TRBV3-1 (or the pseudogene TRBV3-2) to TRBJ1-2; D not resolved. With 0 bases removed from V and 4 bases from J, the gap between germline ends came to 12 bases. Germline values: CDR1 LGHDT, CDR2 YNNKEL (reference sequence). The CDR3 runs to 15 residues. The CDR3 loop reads CASSQEIRGFYGYTF. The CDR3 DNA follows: TGTGCCAGCAGCCAAGAAATACGAGGGTTCTATGGCTACACCTTC.

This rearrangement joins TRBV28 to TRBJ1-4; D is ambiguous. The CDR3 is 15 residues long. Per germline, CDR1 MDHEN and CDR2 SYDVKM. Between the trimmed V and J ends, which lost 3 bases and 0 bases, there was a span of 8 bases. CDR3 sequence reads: CASSFLQPTNEKLFF. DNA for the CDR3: TGTGCCAGCAGTTTCTTACAGCCAACTAATGAAAAACTGTTTTTT.

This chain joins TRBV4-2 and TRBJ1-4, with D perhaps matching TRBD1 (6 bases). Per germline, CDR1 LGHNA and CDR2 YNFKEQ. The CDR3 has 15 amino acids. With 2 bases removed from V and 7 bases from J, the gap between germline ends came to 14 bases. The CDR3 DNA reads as TGTGCCAGCAGCCAACTGGACGGGACATTTGAAAAACTGTTTTTT. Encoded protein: CASSQLDGTFEKLFF.

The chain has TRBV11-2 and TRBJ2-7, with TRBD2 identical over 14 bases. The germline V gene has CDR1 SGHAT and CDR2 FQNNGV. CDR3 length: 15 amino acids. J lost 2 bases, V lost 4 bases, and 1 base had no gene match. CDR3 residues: CASSSGLAGAYEQYF. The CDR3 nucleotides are TGTGCCAGCAGCTCGGGACTAGCGGGGGCCTACGAGCAGTACTTC.

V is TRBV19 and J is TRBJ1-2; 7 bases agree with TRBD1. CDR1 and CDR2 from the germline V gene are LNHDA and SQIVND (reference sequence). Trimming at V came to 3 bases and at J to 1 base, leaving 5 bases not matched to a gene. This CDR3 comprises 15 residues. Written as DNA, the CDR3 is TGTGCCAGTAGTATGAGAAGGGACAGTAACTATGGCTACACCTTC. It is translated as CASSMRRDSNYGYTF.

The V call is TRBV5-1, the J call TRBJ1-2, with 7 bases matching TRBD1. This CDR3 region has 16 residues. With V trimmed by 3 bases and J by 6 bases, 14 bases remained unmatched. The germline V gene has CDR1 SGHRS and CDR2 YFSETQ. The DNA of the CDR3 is TGCGCCAGCAGCTACAGCTGGATTTCAGGGGGAGATGGCTACACCTTC. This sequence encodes CASSYSWISGGDGYTF.

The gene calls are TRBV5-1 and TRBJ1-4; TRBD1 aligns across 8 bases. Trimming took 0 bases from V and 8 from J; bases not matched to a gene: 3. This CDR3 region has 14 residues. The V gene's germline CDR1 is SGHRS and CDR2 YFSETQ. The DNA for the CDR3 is TGCGCCAGCAGCTTGGCCGGGGACAGGGAAAAACTGTTTTTT. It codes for CASSLAGDREKLFF.

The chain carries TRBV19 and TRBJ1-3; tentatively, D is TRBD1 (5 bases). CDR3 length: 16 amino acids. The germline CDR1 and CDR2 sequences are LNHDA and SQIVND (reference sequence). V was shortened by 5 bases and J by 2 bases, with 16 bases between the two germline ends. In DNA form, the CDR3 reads TGTGCCAGTAGTGGGGCGGCGCTGGAGCCTGGAAACACCATATATTTT. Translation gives CASSGAALEPGNTIYF.

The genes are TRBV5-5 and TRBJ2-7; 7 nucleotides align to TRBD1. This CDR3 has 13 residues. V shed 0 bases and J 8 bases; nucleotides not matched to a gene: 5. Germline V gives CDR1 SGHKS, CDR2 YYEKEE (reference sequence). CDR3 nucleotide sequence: TGTGCCAGCAGCTTGGGACAGGGCAGGCAGCAGTACTTC. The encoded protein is CASSLGQGRQQYF.

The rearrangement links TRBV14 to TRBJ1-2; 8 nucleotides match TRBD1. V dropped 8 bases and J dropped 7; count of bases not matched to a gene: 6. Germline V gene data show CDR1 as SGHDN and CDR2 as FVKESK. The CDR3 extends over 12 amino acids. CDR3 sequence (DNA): TGTGCCAGCCGTAGGACAGGGTTTGGCTACACCTTC. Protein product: CASRRTGFGYTF.

CDR3 amino acids: CASSPRQVNTEAFF. The CDR3 nucleotides are TGTGCCAGCTCACCCCGACAGGTGAACACTGAAGCTTTCTTT. V and J are TRBV18 and TRBJ1-1, with a tentative D call TRBD1 (6 bases). CDR1 KGHSH and CDR2 LQKENI come from the germline V gene. CDR3 length: 14 amino acids. Trimming cost V 3 bases and J 0 bases, with 8 bases left between them.

CDR3 sequence: CATKDRNTEAFF. The CDR3 DNA reads TGTGCCACCAAGGACAGGAACACTGAAGCTTTCTTT. The chain couples TRBV3-1 (or the pseudogene TRBV3-2) to TRBJ1-1; weak D call: TRBD1 (6 bases). The CDR3 is made up of 12 amino acids. V was trimmed by 10 bases and J by 1 base, leaving 10 bases between them. Germline CDR1 reads LGHDT; CDR2 reads YNNKEL (reference sequence).

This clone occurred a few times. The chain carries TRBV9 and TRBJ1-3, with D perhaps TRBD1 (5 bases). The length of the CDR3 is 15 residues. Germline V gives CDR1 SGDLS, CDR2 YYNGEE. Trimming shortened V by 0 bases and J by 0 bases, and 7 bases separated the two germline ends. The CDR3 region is CASSVEGNSGNTIYF. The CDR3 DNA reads TGTGCCAGCAGCGTAGAGGGGAACTCTGGAAACACCATATATTTT.

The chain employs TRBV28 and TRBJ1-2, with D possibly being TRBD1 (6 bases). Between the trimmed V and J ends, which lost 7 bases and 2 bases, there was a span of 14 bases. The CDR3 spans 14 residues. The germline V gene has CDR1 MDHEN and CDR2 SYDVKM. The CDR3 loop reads CASTRGGGNYGYTF. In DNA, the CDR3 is TGTGCCAGCACCCGAGGGGGGGGGAACTATGGCTACACCTTC.

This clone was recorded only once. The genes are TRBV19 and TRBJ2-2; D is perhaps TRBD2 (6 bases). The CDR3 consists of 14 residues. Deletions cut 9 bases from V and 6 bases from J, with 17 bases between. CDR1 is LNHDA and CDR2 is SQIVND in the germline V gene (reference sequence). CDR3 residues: CASVAGPIAGELFF. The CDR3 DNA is TGTGCCAGCGTCGCGGGACCCATCGCCGGGGAGCTGTTTTTT.

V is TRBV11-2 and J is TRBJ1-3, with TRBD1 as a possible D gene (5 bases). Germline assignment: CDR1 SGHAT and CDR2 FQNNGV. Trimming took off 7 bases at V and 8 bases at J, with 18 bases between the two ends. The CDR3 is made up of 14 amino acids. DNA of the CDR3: TGTGCCAGCACCGTGCCCGGGACTCTTCACACCATATATTTT. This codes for CASTVPGTLHTIYF.

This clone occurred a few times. The CDR3 sequence is CASSLVGTGYSPLHF. In DNA, the CDR3 is TGTGCCAGCAGCTTAGTCGGGACAGGGTATTCACCCCTCCACTTT. V and J are TRBV7-2 and TRBJ1-6; 9 nucleotides align to TRBD1. V gave up 1 base and J gave up 8 bases; unmatched junction bases: 3. CDR1 and CDR2 from the germline V gene are SGHTA and FQGNSA. The CDR3 extends over 15 amino acids.

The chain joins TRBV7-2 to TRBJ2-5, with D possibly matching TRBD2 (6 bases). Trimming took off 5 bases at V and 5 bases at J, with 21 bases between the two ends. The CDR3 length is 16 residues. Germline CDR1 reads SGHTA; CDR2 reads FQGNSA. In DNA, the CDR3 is TGTGCCAGCAGCCTCAGGTCGAGCGGGCTAGCGGAGACCCAGTACTTC. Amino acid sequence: CASSLRSSGLAETQYF.